This TCR beta chain was sequenced in a study of blood T cell repertoires in COVID-19. Study in general: From T cells, B-cell-depleted T cells, or PBMCs came the material, which was cDNA or gDNA.

This clone was seen a handful of times. Study processing details: The assay estimated nucleated cells by amplifying reference gene primers. Libraries were prepared by immunoSEQ multiplex PCR; TCRdb keeps only in-frame clonotypes and omits some of them. That table supplies the V and J calls and clone size; D and trimming were determined from the DNA. The sample has 160,000 or so clones, roughly 80% seen once. V lost 7 bases and J lost 0, with 13 bases in between. The length of the CDR3 is 15 residues. The germline V gene has CDR1 SNHLY and CDR2 FYNNEI. Participants' own reports of clinical history determined their cohort assignment. Two negative PCRs, clearance, or symptom resolution had been documented for recovered Cohort 3 donors.

The receptor's source is a woman in her forties or fifties who had recovered from COVID-19. The sample comprised PBMCs or T cells enriched from blood (not recorded which). The chain carries TRBV2 and TRBJ1-5; D gene ambiguous. CDR3 nucleotides: TGTGCCAGCAATGACGGGATGTATAGCAATCAGCCCCAGCATTTT. Translation gives CASNDGMYSNQPQHF.